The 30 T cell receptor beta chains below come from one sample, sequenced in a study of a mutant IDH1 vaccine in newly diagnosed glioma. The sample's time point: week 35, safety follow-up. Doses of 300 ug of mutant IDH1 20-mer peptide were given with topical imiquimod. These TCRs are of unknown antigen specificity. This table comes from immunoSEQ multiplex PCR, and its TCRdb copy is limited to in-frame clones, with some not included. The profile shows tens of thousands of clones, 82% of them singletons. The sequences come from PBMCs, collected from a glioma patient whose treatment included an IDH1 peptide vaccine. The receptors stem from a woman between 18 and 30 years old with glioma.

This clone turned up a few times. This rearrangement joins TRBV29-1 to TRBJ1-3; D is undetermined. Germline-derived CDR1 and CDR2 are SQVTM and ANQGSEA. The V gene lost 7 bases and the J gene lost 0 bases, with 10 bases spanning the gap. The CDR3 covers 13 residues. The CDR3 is CSADGDSGNTIYF. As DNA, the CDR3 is TGCAGCGCGGACGGGGACTCTGGAAACACCATATATTTT.

CDR3 sequence reads: CASSPQGGEAFF. CDR3 DNA sequence: TGTGCCAGCTCACCACAGGGTGGAGAAGCTTTCTTT. The chain has TRBV18 and TRBJ1-1, with D unresolved. The CDR3 totals 12 residues. V gave up 1 base and J gave up 8 bases, with 8 bases separating them. In germline, CDR1 is KGHSH, CDR2 LQKENI. Full variable domain (outside the CDR3, taken from reference TRBV18 and TRBJ1-1): NAGVMQNPRHLVRRRGQEARLRCSPMKGHSHVYWYRQLPEEGLKFMVYLQKENIIDESGMPKERFSAEFPKEGPSILRIQQVVRGDSAAYFCASSPQGGEAFFGQGTRLTVV.

The chain's CDR3 is CAWSGITYEQYF. Here the CDR3 DNA reads TGTGCCTGGAGTGGGATCACCTACGAGCAGTACTTC. The rearrangement joins TRBV30 to TRBJ2-7, with unresolved D. Germline V gene sequence: CDR1 GTSNPN, CDR2 SVGIG (reference sequence). Between the trimmed V and J ends, which lost 1 base and 2 bases, there was a span of 6 bases. This CDR3 spans 12 amino acids. The complete variable domain, with remaining parts taken from reference TRBV30 and TRBJ2-7, reads SQTIHQWPATLVQPVGSPLSLECTVEGTSNPNLYWYRQAAGRGLQLLFYSVGIGQISSEVPQNLSASRPQDRQFILSSKKLLLSDSGFYLCAWSGITYEQYFGPGTRLTVT.

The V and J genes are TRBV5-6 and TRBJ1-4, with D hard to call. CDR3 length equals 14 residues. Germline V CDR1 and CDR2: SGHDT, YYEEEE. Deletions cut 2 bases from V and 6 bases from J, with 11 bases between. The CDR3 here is CASSFRGMDEKLFF. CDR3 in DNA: TGTGCCAGCAGCTTCAGAGGAATGGATGAAAAACTGTTTTTT.

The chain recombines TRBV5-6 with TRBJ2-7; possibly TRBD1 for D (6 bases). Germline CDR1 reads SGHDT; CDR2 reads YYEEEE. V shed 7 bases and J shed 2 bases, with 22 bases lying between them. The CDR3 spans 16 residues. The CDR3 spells CASGNLAQGPPYEQYF. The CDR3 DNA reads TGTGCCAGCGGTAATCTGGCACAGGGCCCTCCCTACGAGCAGTACTTC.

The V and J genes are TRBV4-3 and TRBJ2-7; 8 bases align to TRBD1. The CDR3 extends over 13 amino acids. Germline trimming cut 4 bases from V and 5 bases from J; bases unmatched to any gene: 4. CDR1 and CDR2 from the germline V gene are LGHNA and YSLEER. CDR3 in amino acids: CASSLGQGHEQYF. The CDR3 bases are TGCGCCAGCAGCCTAGGACAGGGCCACGAGCAGTACTTC.

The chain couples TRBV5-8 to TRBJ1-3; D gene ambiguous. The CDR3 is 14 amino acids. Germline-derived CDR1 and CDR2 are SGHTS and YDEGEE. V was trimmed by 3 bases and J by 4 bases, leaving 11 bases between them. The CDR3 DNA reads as TGTGCCAGCAGCTGGACTGCCGGGGGAAACACCATATATTTT. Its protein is CASSWTAGGNTIYF.

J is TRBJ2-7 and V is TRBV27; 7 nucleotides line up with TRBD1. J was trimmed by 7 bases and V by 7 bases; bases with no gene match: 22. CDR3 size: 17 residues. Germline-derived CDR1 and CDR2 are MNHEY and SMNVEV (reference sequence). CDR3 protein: CASTSRWVGTALGEQYF. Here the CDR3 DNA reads TGTGCCAGCACCTCCCGGTGGGTTGGGACAGCCCTCGGGGAGCAGTACTTC.

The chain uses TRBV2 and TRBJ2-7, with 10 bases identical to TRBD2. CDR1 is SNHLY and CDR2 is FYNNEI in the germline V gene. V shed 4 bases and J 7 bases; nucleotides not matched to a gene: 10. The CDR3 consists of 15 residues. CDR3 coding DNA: TGTGCCAGCAGTGTACTAGCGGGGCACTTTGGGGAGCAGTACTTC. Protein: CASSVLAGHFGEQYF.

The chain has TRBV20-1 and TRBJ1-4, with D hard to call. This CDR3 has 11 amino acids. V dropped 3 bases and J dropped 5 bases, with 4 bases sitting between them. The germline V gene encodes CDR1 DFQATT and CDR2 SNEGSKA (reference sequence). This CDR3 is CSASANEKLFF. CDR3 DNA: TGCAGTGCTAGTGCCAATGAAAAACTGTTTTTT.

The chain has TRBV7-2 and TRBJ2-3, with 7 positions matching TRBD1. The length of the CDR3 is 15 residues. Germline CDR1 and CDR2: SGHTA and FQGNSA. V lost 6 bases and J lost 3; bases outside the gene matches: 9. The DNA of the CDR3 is TGTGCCAGCAGAGAGACAGGGCTAGGGACAGATACGCAGTATTTT. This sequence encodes CASRETGLGTDTQYF.

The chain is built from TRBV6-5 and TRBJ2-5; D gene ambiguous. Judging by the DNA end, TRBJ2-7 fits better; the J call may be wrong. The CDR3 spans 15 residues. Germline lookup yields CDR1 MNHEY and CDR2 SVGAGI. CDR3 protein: CASSPMSAPSYEQYF. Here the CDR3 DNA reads TGTGCCAGCTCCCCTATGAGCGCCCCCTCCTACGAGCAGTACTTC.

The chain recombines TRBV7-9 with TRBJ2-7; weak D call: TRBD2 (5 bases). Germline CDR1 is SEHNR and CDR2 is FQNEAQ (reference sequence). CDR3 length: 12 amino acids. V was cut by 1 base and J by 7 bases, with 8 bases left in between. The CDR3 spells CASSLGTAEQYF. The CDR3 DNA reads TGTGCCAGCAGCTTAGGGACTGCGGAGCAGTACTTC.

The CDR3 loop reads CASSSGTMGRYGYTF. The CDR3 region has the DNA TGCGCCAGCAGCTCCGGGACAATGGGGAGGTATGGCTACACCTTC. This sequence joins TRBV5-1 and TRBJ1-2, with D perhaps TRBD1 (6 bases). Germline V CDR1 and CDR2: SGHRS, YFSETQ. The ends were cut back, 3 bases at V and 5 bases at J, with 17 bases in the middle. This CDR3 is built from 15 residues. Complete variable domain (other parts from reference TRBV5-1 and TRBJ1-2): KAGVTQTPRYLIKTRGQQVTLSCSPISGHRSVSWYQQTPGQGLQFLFEYFSETQRNKGNFPGRFSGRQFSNSRSEMNVSTLELGDSALYLCASSSGTMGRYGYTFGSGTRLTVV.

The CDR3 region is CASSILTETEAFF. Written as DNA, the CDR3 is TGTGCCAGTAGTATCTTGACGGAGACTGAAGCTTTCTTT. The chain recombines TRBV19 with TRBJ1-1; no clear D gene. CDR3 length: 13 residues. Trimming stripped 3 bases from V and 5 bases from J, with 10 bases between. The germline V gene has CDR1 LNHDA and CDR2 SQIVND (reference sequence).

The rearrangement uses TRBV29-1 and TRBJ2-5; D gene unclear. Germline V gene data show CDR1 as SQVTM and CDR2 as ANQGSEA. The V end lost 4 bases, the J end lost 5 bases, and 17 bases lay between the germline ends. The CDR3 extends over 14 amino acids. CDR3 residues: CSVAYSGVGETQYF. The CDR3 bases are TGCAGCGTTGCCTACTCCGGAGTCGGGGAGACCCAGTACTTC.

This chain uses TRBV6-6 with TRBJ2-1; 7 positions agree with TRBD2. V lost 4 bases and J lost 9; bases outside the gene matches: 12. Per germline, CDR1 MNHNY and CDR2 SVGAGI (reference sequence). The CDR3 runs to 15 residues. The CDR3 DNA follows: TGTGCCAGCAGTTCCGTTAATGCGGGGGATCGTGAGCAGTTCTTC. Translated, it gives CASSSVNAGDREQFF.

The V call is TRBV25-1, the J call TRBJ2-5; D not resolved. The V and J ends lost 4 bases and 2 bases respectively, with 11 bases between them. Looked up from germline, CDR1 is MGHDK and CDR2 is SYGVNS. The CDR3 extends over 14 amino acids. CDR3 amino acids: CASSGEDRQETQYF. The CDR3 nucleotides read TGTGCCAGCAGTGGAGAGGATCGACAAGAGACCCAGTACTTC.

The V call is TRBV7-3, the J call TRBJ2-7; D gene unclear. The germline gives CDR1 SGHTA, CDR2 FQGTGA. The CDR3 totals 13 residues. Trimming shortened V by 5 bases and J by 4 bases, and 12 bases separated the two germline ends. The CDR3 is CASSRYDNYEQYF. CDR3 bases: TGTGCCAGCAGCCGATATGACAATTACGAGCAGTACTTC.

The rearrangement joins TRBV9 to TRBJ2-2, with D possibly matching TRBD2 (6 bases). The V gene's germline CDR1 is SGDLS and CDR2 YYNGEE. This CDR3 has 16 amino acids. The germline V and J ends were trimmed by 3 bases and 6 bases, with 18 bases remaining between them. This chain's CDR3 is CASSASTSGYAGELFF. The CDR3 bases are TGTGCCAGCAGCGCTTCGACTAGTGGGTACGCCGGGGAGCTGTTTTTT.

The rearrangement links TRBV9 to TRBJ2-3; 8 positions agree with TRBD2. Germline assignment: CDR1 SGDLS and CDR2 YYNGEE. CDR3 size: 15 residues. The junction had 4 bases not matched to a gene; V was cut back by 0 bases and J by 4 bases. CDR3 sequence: CASSVEAGVPDTQYF. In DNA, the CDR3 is TGTGCCAGCAGCGTAGAAGCGGGAGTTCCAGATACGCAGTATTTT.

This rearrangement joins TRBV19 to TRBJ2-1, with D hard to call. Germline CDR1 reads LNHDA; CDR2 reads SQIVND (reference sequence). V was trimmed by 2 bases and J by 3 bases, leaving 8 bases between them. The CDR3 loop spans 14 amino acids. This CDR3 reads CASSIRFRYNEQFF. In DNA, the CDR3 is TGTGCCAGTAGTATACGGTTCCGCTACAATGAGCAGTTCTTC.

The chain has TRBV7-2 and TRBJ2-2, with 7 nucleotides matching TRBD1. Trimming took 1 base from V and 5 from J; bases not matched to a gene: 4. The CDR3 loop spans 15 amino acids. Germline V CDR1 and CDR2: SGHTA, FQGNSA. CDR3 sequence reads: CASSLGFRGTGELFF. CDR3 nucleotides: TGTGCCAGCAGCTTAGGGTTCAGGGGGACCGGGGAGCTGTTTTTT. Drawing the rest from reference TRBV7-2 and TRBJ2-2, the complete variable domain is GAGVSQSPSNKVTEKGKDVELRCDPISGHTALYWYRQSLGQGLEFLIYFQGNSAPDKSGLPSDRFSAERTGGSVSTLTIQRTQQEDSAVYLCASSLGFRGTGELFFGEGSRLTVL.

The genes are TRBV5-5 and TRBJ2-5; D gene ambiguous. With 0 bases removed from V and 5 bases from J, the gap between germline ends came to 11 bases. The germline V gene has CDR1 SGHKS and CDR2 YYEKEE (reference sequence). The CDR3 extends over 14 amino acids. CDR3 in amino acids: CASSLGLSGETQYF. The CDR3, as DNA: TGTGCCAGCAGCTTGGGACTTTCCGGGGAGACCCAGTACTTC.

CDR3 sequence reads: CASSEPSFRDSYEQYF. The CDR3 DNA sequence: TGTGCCAGCAGTGAACCCTCGTTTAGGGACTCCTACGAGCAGTACTTC. J is TRBJ2-7 and V is TRBV6-1; D is unclear. This CDR3 contains 16 residues. V lost 2 bases to trimming and J lost 0 bases, with 14 bases between them. Germline loops: CDR1 MNHNS, CDR2 SASEGT.

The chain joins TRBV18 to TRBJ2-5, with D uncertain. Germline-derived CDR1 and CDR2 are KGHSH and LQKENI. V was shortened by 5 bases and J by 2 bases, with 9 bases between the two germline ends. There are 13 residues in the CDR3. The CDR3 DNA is TGTGCCAGCTCAGTTCAGTTACAAGAGACCCAGTACTTC. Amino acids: CASSVQLQETQYF.

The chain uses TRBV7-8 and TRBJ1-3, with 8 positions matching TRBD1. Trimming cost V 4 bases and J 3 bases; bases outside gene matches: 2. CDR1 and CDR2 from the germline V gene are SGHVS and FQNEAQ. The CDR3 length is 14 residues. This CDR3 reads CASSSQGDGNTIYF. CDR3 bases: TGTGCCAGCAGCTCACAGGGGGATGGAAACACCATATATTTT.

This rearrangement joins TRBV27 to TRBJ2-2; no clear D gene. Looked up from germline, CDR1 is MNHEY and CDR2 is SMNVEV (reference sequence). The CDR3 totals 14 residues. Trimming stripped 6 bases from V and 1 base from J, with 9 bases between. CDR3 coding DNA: TGTGCCAGCAGCTCTGGGATGAACACCGGGGAGCTGTTTTTT. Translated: CASSSGMNTGELFF.

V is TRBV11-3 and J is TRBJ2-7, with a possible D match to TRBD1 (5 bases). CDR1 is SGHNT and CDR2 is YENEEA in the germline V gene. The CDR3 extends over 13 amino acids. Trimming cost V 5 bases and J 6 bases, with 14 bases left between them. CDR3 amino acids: CASSTRQIGEQYF. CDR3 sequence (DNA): TGTGCCAGCAGCACCAGACAGATAGGCGAGCAGTACTTC.

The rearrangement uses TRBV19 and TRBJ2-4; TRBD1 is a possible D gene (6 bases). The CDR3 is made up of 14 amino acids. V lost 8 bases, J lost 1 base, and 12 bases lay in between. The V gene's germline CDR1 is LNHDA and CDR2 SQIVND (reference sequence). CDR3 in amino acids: CASEAQGAKNIQYF. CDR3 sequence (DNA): TGTGCCAGTGAGGCCCAGGGGGCCAAAAACATTCAGTACTTC.